These 5 T cell receptor beta chains were all obtained from the same sample, sequenced in a study of blood T cell repertoires in COVID-19. TCRdb's copy holds only in-frame clones and misses some; the assay was immunoSEQ multiplex PCR. The sample carries around 95,000 clones, more than 75% recorded once. The sequenced sample was peripheral blood. The receptors here all came from a human donor in a cohort sampled during active COVID-19.

A word on this clone: Other nucleotide sequences from this sample produce the same CDR3. The V and J genes are TRBV20-1 and TRBJ2-7; D gene ambiguous. The CDR3 extends over 11 amino acids. V was clipped by 1 base and J by 3 bases, with 4 bases between them. Germline V gives CDR1 DFQATT, CDR2 SNEGSKA (reference sequence). The CDR3 loop reads CSARASYEQYF. The CDR3 bases are TGCAGTGCTAGAGCTAGCTACGAGCAGTACTTC.

V is TRBV27 and J is TRBJ1-4; tentative D call: TRBD1 (5 bases). This CDR3 comprises 14 residues. V lost 3 bases, J lost 8 bases, and 13 bases lay in between. Germline loops: CDR1 MNHEY, CDR2 SMNVEV (reference sequence). The CDR3 DNA reads as TGTGCCAGCAGTTTTTCAGGGCCCGGGGAAAAACTGTTTTTT. Translated: CASSFSGPGEKLFF.

The chain links TRBV30 to TRBJ1-2; D perhaps matches TRBD1 (5 bases). In germline, CDR1 is GTSNPN, CDR2 SVGIG (reference sequence). Trimming took 0 bases from V and 2 from J, leaving 7 bases between them. This CDR3 has 13 residues. CDR3 protein: CAWSVRGNYGYTF. CDR3 coding DNA: TGTGCCTGGAGTGTTAGGGGAAACTATGGCTACACCTTC.

The rearrangement joins TRBV11-2 to TRBJ2-1; D uncertain. CDR3 size: 14 residues. Per the germline V gene, CDR1 is SGHAT and CDR2 is FQNNGV. Trimming cost V 1 base and J 10 bases, with 14 bases left between them. The CDR3 loop is CASSLGVVVAEQFF. Written as DNA, the CDR3 is TGTGCCAGCAGCTTAGGAGTCGTGGTTGCAGAGCAGTTCTTC.

This rearrangement joins TRBV7-2 to TRBJ2-1, with no clear D. Trimming stripped 1 base from V and 6 bases from J, with 13 bases between. The CDR3 runs to 15 residues. Germline CDR1 and CDR2: SGHTA and FQGNSA. The CDR3 protein is CASSLGRNPSNEQFF. For the CDR3, the DNA is TGTGCCAGCAGCTTAGGGCGGAACCCGTCCAATGAGCAGTTCTTC.